This TCR beta chain was identified in a study of human T cells and chemical hapten exposure. Overall study: Donors were sensitized with 2% DPC on the upper inner arm. The study's findings and limits: Counts of expanded TCRs (at PT1) showed a positive correlation with patch test score. Having alopecia, the donors may differ immunologically from healthy people.

This clonotype was seen a few times. Its target is unknown. The CDR3 extends over 13 amino acids. Germline CDR1 is DFQATT and CDR2 is SNEGSKA (reference sequence). V lost 7 bases and J 0 bases, leaving 11 bases between the germline ends. The time point was: patch test 3, about 24 weeks after DPC sensitization. The treatment denotes: therapeutic diphenylcyclopropenone sensitization with weekly scalp DPC. The library gave individual cDNA molecules unique molecular identifiers. TCRdb redid the calling of the RACE reads with MiXCR, one entry per CDR3 protein. The sample has under 200,000 distinct CDR3 sequences; around a quarter are singletons.

The material sequenced was whole blood, taken in connection with sensitization to the hapten diphenylcyclopropenone (DPC). This chain connects TRBV20-1 to TRBJ2-3; D is uncertain. The receptor's source is a woman between 18 and 29 years old with alopecia areata. Some clones in this sample may be carry-over from other donors' samples. CDR3 sequence: CSVITPSTDTQYF. The CDR3 DNA sequence: TGCAGTGTCATAACCCCTAGCACAGATACGCAGTATTTT.